A single sample is the source of the 15 T cell receptor beta chains below, sequenced in a study of cytomegalovirus exposure and HLA in healthy donors. It was with 60 Vbeta and 13 Jbeta primers that the PCR ran. Measured with immunoSEQ multiplex PCR; TCRdb has only the in-frame clones, and not every one. The sample consists of roughly 63,000 clones, roughly 80% of them appearing once. Material for sequencing was PBMCs. Source of these receptors: a woman aged 40-49 years in good health and CMV-seropositive.

This clone was counted between two and nine times. The chain joins TRBV25-1 to TRBJ2-1; D might be TRBD2 (5 bases). Germline CDR1 and CDR2: MGHDK and SYGVNS. The CDR3 has 11 residues. V lost 4 bases to trimming and J lost 12 bases, with 10 bases between them. This chain's CDR3 is CASSAGSGQFF. CDR3 bases: TGTGCCAGCAGTGCGGGATCTGGGCAGTTCTTC.

This chain joins TRBV18 and TRBJ1-1; D remains ambiguous. V was trimmed by 3 bases and J by 5 bases, leaving 4 bases between them. In germline, CDR1 is KGHSH, CDR2 LQKENI. This CDR3 has 11 residues. CDR3 sequence reads: CASSPRTEAFF. In DNA, the CDR3 is TGTGCCAGCTCACCGAGGACTGAAGCTTTCTTT.

The chain has TRBV2 and TRBJ1-2, with D hard to call. Trimming shortened V by 7 bases and J by 7 bases, and 19 bases separated the two germline ends. Germline V lookup: CDR1 SNHLY, CDR2 FYNNEI. The CDR3 loop spans 14 amino acids. This CDR3 reads CASIRGPSGSGYTF. As DNA, the CDR3 is TGTGCCAGCATAAGAGGGCCCTCGGGGAGTGGCTACACCTTC.

This rearrangement joins TRBV5-1 to TRBJ1-1; 7 nucleotides align to TRBD1. The CDR3 extends over 16 amino acids. J lost 0 bases, V lost 4 bases, and 9 bases had no gene match. The germline V gene encodes CDR1 SGHRS and CDR2 YFSETQ. CDR3 in DNA: TGCGCCAGCAGCCAGAGACAGGGCGTCATGAACACTGAAGCTTTCTTT. This encodes CASSQRQGVMNTEAFF.

The chain joins TRBV19 to TRBJ1-5; D perhaps matches TRBD1 (5 bases). Germline CDR1 LNHDA, CDR2 SQIVND (reference sequence). V lost 7 bases and J lost 6, with 16 bases in between. The CDR3 has 14 residues. This CDR3 is CASTSNGASQPQHF. The CDR3 DNA reads as TGTGCCAGTACCTCCAATGGGGCAAGTCAGCCCCAGCATTTT.

This chain uses TRBV10-1 with TRBJ2-3, with D perhaps matching TRBD2 (5 bases). Trimming pared 1 base from V and 5 bases from J, leaving 19 bases between. This CDR3 has 17 residues. CDR1 WNHNN and CDR2 SYGVQD come from the germline V gene (reference sequence). This CDR3 is CASSELGPGITQDTQYF. CDR3 in DNA: TGCGCCAGCAGTGAGTTAGGCCCCGGGATAACCCAAGATACGCAGTATTTT.

This chain joins TRBV5-5 and TRBJ2-2; 13 bases are a match to TRBD2. The germline V gene encodes CDR1 SGHKS and CDR2 YYEKEE (reference sequence). The CDR3 has 17 amino acids. V lost 5 bases to trimming and J lost 0 bases; unmatched junction nucleotides: 4. DNA for the CDR3: TGTGCCAGCAGGAGACTAGCGGGGGGCGCGAACACCGGGGAGCTGTTTTTT. Amino acid sequence: CASRRLAGGANTGELFF.

The chain combines TRBV6-1 with TRBJ2-7, with no clear D. Between the trimmed V and J ends, which lost 8 bases and 1 base, there was a span of 12 bases. Germline V gene sequence: CDR1 MNHNS, CDR2 SASEGT. The CDR3 contains 13 residues. DNA for the CDR3: TGTGCCAGCTTTCTACCATCGTCCTACGAGCAGTACTTC. It is translated as CASFLPSSYEQYF.

The rearrangement joins TRBV6-1 to TRBJ2-7; the match to TRBD2 covers 10 bases. J gave up 0 bases and V 1 base, and 0 bases lay outside the gene matches. Germline V CDR1 and CDR2: MNHNS, SASEGT. This CDR3 is 15 amino acids long. CDR3 DNA: TGTGCCAGCAGTGAAGGGACTAGCGGCTCCTACGAGCAGTACTTC. The encoded protein is CASSEGTSGSYEQYF.

This clone was seen a single time. This chain joins TRBV21-1 and TRBJ1-1; the table's D call of TRBD1 was not tested on the DNA. TRBV21-1 is given as a pseudogene. The CDR3 is 16 amino acids. CDR3 coding DNA: TGTGCCAGCAGCAAAGCCCCAGGGGCGCCGGCCACTGAAGCTTTCTTT. Its protein is CASSKAPGAPATEAFF.

The V call is TRBV5-1, the J call TRBJ2-7; TRBD1 aligns across 7 bases. CDR1 and CDR2 (germline): SGHRS, YFSETQ. The CDR3 runs 14 residues. The ends lost 4 bases at V and 3 bases at J; junction bases unmatched: 7. Here the CDR3 reads CASSAGTVLYEQYF. Here the CDR3 DNA reads TGCGCCAGCAGCGCCGGGACAGTACTCTACGAGCAGTACTTC. The full variable domain, in which reference TRBV5-1 and TRBJ2-7 provide the parts outside the CDR3, is KAGVTQTPRYLIKTRGQQVTLSCSPISGHRSVSWYQQTPGQGLQFLFEYFSETQRNKGNFPGRFSGRQFSNSRSEMNVSTLELGDSALYLCASSAGTVLYEQYFGPGTRLTVT.

The chain employs TRBV5-1 and TRBJ1-4, with a tentative D call TRBD1 (5 bases). V gave up 7 bases and J gave up 8 bases, with 18 bases separating them. Germline CDR1 is SGHRS and CDR2 is YFSETQ. The CDR3 contains 14 residues. This chain's CDR3 is CASGPGDTGEKLFF. CDR3 nucleotides: TGCGCCAGCGGGCCGGGGGATACGGGGGAAAAACTGTTTTTT.

V and J are TRBV7-3 and TRBJ2-1, with 9 bases that match TRBD2. The CDR3 consists of 15 residues. Germline CDR1 reads SGHTA; CDR2 reads FQGTGA. J gave up 6 bases and V 1 base, and 4 bases lay outside the gene matches. The CDR3 is CASSLRGGGANEQFF. The CDR3 DNA is TGTGCCAGCAGCTTAAGGGGCGGGGGGGCCAATGAGCAGTTCTTC.

The rearrangement uses TRBV30 and TRBJ2-1, with D possibly matching TRBD2 (7 bases). This CDR3 comprises 15 residues. The V and J ends lost 2 bases and 7 bases respectively, with 18 bases between them. CDR1 GTSNPN and CDR2 SVGIG come from the germline V gene (reference sequence). The CDR3 DNA is TGTGCCTGGAGTATGCCTGGCGGGGGCGGGAATGAGCAGTTCTTC. Protein: CAWSMPGGGGNEQFF.

The V call is TRBV14, the J call TRBJ2-3; the D gene is possibly TRBD1 (6 bases). Trimming stripped 4 bases from V and 1 base from J, with 15 bases between. CDR1 is SGHDN and CDR2 is FVKESK in the germline V gene. This CDR3 is built from 16 residues. This chain's CDR3 is CASSLPWGRGTDTQYF. CDR3 coding DNA: TGTGCCAGCAGCCTACCGTGGGGGCGGGGCACAGATACGCAGTATTTT.